The 19 T cell receptor beta chains below all came from one sample that was sequenced in a study of cytomegalovirus exposure and HLA in healthy donors. 60 Vbeta and 13 Jbeta primers were used in PCR. The method was immunoSEQ multiplex PCR; TCRdb's version includes in-frame clones alone and lacks a portion of them. The sample shows 100,000 to 150,000 clones, about three quarters of them seen only once. The sequencing input was PBMCs. The receptor set was obtained from a woman aged 25 to 45 in good health and CMV-seronegative.

V and J are TRBV30 and TRBJ1-5, with a possible D match to TRBD1 (6 bases). The V end was cut by 1 base, the J end by 0 bases, with 16 bases between. The CDR3 is made up of 17 amino acids. CDR1 and CDR2 from the germline V gene are GTSNPN and SVGIG (reference sequence). The CDR3 sequence: CAWSGWRGAHSNQPQHF. Written as DNA, the CDR3 is TGTGCCTGGAGTGGCTGGCGGGGGGCGCATAGCAATCAGCCCCAGCATTTT.

The chain joins TRBV7-9 to TRBJ2-3; 8 bases agree with TRBD2. CDR1 SEHNR and CDR2 FQNEAQ come from the germline V gene (reference sequence). The V segment lost 5 bases and the J segment 6 bases; nucleotides outside the gene matches: 13. This CDR3 comprises 16 residues. The CDR3 bases are TGTGCCAGCAGCCCCCCACGGGGGGGCTCCCGGGATACGCAGTATTTT. This codes for CASSPPRGGSRDTQYF.

The V call is TRBV14, the J call TRBJ2-4; TRBD1 might be the D (5 bases). The CDR3 contains 15 residues. Germline values: CDR1 SGHDN, CDR2 FVKESK. V dropped 4 bases and J dropped 9 bases, with 19 bases sitting between them. CDR3 loop: CASSPHRASGAIQYF. For the CDR3, the DNA is TGTGCCAGCAGCCCCCACCGGGCTAGTGGGGCCATTCAGTACTTC. Full variable domain (missing parts from reference TRBV14 and TRBJ2-4): EAGVTQFPSHSVIEKGQTVTLRCDPISGHDNLYWYRRVMGKEIKFLLHFVKESKQDESGMPNNRFLAERTGGTYSTLKVQPAELEDSGVYFCASSPHRASGAIQYFGAGTRLSVL.

This chain joins TRBV9 and TRBJ1-3; weak D call: TRBD1 (6 bases). The CDR3 contains 17 residues. Germline V gives CDR1 SGDLS, CDR2 YYNGEE. V was trimmed by 4 bases and J by 0 bases, leaving 17 bases between them. CDR3 DNA sequence: TGTGCCAGCAGCCCATACGGACAGCCCGGCTCTGGAAACACCATATATTTT. It is translated as CASSPYGQPGSGNTIYF.

The gene calls are TRBV19 and TRBJ1-2, with 9 bases that match TRBD1. The germline CDR1 and CDR2 sequences are LNHDA and SQIVND (reference sequence). J was trimmed by 5 bases and V by 5 bases; bases with no gene match: 9. The CDR3 loop spans 15 amino acids. CDR3 protein: CASSVSTGGPYGYTF. The CDR3 coding sequence is TGTGCCAGTAGTGTTTCTACAGGGGGCCCGTATGGCTACACCTTC.

CDR3 loop: CASSLAPWRNNEQFF. As DNA, the CDR3 is TGTGCCAGCAGCTTAGCGCCCTGGCGGAACAATGAGCAGTTCTTC. The genes are TRBV7-6 and TRBJ2-1; D is unresolved. CDR3 length equals 15 residues. V lost 0 bases and J lost 5, with 11 bases in between. Germline loops: CDR1 SGHVS, CDR2 FNYEAQ.

The chain links TRBV15 to TRBJ1-6, with 10 positions matching TRBD1. The CDR3 has 16 amino acids. V trimming: 1 base; J trimming: 8 bases; junction bases outside the gene matches: 5. Per the germline V gene, CDR1 is LNHNV and CDR2 is YYDKDF (reference sequence). CDR3 amino acids: CATSRGMTGGYSPLHF. The CDR3 DNA is TGTGCCACCAGCAGAGGCATGACAGGGGGCTATTCACCCCTCCACTTT.

The chain links TRBV7-6 to TRBJ2-5; 7 nucleotides align to TRBD1. This CDR3 comprises 15 residues. With V trimmed by 3 bases and J by 5 bases, 9 bases remained unmatched. Germline CDR1 is SGHVS and CDR2 is FNYEAQ. The CDR3, as DNA: TGTGCCAGCAGCTTGGAATTCTTACAGGGGGAGACCCAGTACTTC. Its protein is CASSLEFLQGETQYF.

V gene TRBV5-4 combines with J gene TRBJ1-1, with TRBD1 matching over 7 bases. V shed 5 bases and J 12 bases; nucleotides not matched to a gene: 13. CDR3 length: 13 amino acids. Per germline, CDR1 SGHNT and CDR2 YYREEE (reference sequence). CDR3 in amino acids: CASRDMTGSAPFF. The CDR3 DNA follows: TGTGCCAGCAGGGACATGACAGGGTCCGCGCCTTTCTTT.

This clone was seen just once. The CDR3 coding sequence is TGCGCCAGCAGCCCAGCCCGGGGAGGCGAGCAGTACTTC. It is translated as CASSPARGGEQYF. The chain is built from TRBV4-1 and TRBJ2-7; maybe TRBD2 (6 bases). This CDR3 is built from 13 residues. Germline-derived CDR1 and CDR2 are MGHRA and YSYEKL. Trimming cost V 4 bases and J 6 bases, with 13 bases left between them.

In its sample, this clone was seen a few times. The J gene is TRBJ1-5, the V gene TRBV30; 10 bases agree with TRBD1. The CDR3 has 15 amino acids. CDR1 is GTSNPN, CDR2 SVGIG, per germline (reference sequence). The V gene end was trimmed by 1 base and the J gene end by 9 bases; junction bases not matched to a gene: 9. CDR3 region: CAWSAPDRGRWPQHF. The DNA of the CDR3 is TGTGCCTGGAGTGCTCCGGACAGGGGGAGATGGCCCCAGCATTTT. The full variable domain, with the rest looked up from reference TRBV30 and TRBJ1-5, is SQTIHQWPATLVQPVGSPLSLECTVEGTSNPNLYWYRQAAGRGLQLLFYSVGIGQISSEVPQNLSASRPQDRQFILSSKKLLLSDSGFYLCAWSAPDRGRWPQHFGDGTRLSIL.

The V call is TRBV19, the J call TRBJ1-2; the D gene is possibly TRBD1 (5 bases). Trimming cost V 5 bases and J 4 bases, with 14 bases left between them. Germline CDR1 and CDR2: LNHDA and SQIVND (reference sequence). This CDR3 has 14 amino acids. The chain's CDR3 is CASSQDNYGYGYTF. CDR3 DNA sequence: TGTGCCAGTAGTCAGGACAACTACGGCTATGGCTACACCTTC.

The chain employs TRBV6-5 and TRBJ2-7; tentatively, D is TRBD1 (6 bases). CDR1 is MNHEY, CDR2 SVGAGI, per germline. The ends were cut back, 6 bases at V and 0 bases at J, with 15 bases in the middle. The CDR3 runs to 15 residues. For the CDR3, the DNA is TGTGCCAGCAGCCCTTTGAGGGGGAGCTCCTACGAGCAGTACTTC. Amino acid sequence: CASSPLRGSSYEQYF.

The gene calls are TRBV29-1 and TRBJ2-5, with 7 bases that match TRBD1. CDR1 SQVTM and CDR2 ANQGSEA come from the germline V gene. The CDR3 runs 13 residues. V lost 7 bases, J lost 2 bases, and 7 bases stayed unmatched. CDR3 protein: CSADLGQQETQYF. The CDR3 coding sequence is TGCAGCGCCGATCTGGGACAGCAAGAGACCCAGTACTTC.

This chain connects TRBV7-2 to TRBJ2-4, with 7 bases that match TRBD1. The CDR3 loop spans 16 amino acids. Trimming at V came to 0 bases and at J to 3 bases, leaving 5 bases not matched to a gene. The germline V gene has CDR1 SGHTA and CDR2 FQGNSA. The CDR3 here is CASSLALGQVKNIQYF. The CDR3 nucleotides read TGTGCCAGCAGCTTAGCGCTAGGACAGGTCAAAAACATTCAGTACTTC.

The V call is TRBV12-5, the J call TRBJ2-7; 10 nucleotides agree with TRBD1. With 5 bases clipped from V and 2 bases from J, the junction kept 3 bases outside the gene matches. This CDR3 spans 14 amino acids. Germline V gene data show CDR1 as LGHNT and CDR2 as FRNRAP. CDR3 nucleotide sequence: TGTGCTAGTGGTCGGGACAGGGGACCCTACGAGCAGTACTTC. This gives the protein CASGRDRGPYEQYF.

The V call is TRBV18, the J call TRBJ2-7; 8 bases line up with TRBD1. V lost 2 bases and J lost 3; bases outside the gene matches: 3. The CDR3 sequence is 14 residues long. Germline-derived CDR1 and CDR2 are KGHSH and LQKENI. The chain's CDR3 is CASSPDRGNYEQYF. CDR3 sequence (DNA): TGTGCCAGCTCACCAGACAGGGGCAACTACGAGCAGTACTTC. Looking up the rest from reference TRBV18 and TRBJ2-7 gives the full variable domain: NAGVMQNPRHLVRRRGQEARLRCSPMKGHSHVYWYRQLPEEGLKFMVYLQKENIIDESGMPKERFSAEFPKEGPSILRIQQVVRGDSAAYFCASSPDRGNYEQYFGPGTRLTVT.

The chain links TRBV6-5 to TRBJ2-2; D perhaps matches TRBD2 (5 bases). Per germline, CDR1 MNHEY and CDR2 SVGAGI. Trimming stripped 5 bases from V and 8 bases from J, with 15 bases between. The CDR3 is made up of 14 amino acids. The CDR3 DNA reads TGTGCCAGCAGTCCCCAGGCGGGTAGGGGGGAGCTGTTTTTT. Its translation: CASSPQAGRGELFF.

The rearrangement joins TRBV6-5 to TRBJ2-3; 11 nucleotides line up with TRBD2. The CDR3 runs to 15 residues. The V and J ends lost 4 bases and 9 bases, in that order; junction bases with no gene match: 9. Germline CDR1 reads MNHEY; CDR2 reads SVGAGI. The DNA for the CDR3 is TGTGCCAGCAGTTCTGGTAGCGGGGGGGCCCGAACGCAGTATTTT. It codes for CASSSGSGGARTQYF.